The 27 T cell receptor beta chains below were found in one sample sequenced in a study of T cell responses to AZD1222 COVID-19 vaccine. Sequencing was performed with immunoSEQ multiplex PCR; in TCRdb, only in-frame clones are kept and a portion is missing. The sample lists roughly 160,000 clones; about 91% were seen once. The sequencing used peripheral blood, collected on day 0 of MenACWY control vaccination. Receptors were obtained from an adult in good health.

The V and J genes are TRBV4-2 and TRBJ2-1; tentative D call: TRBD1 (6 bases). V was trimmed by 6 bases and J by 9 bases, leaving 18 bases between them. Germline CDR1 and CDR2: LGHNA and YNFKEQ. The CDR3 is 14 residues long. The CDR3 bases are TGTGCCAGCAGGGTAGGGCATCAAGGGGGTGAGCAGTTCTTC. Residues: CASRVGHQGGEQFF.

The CDR3 DNA reads TGTGCCAGCAGCCCTGGACGGAGGGGGACCGGGGAGCTGTTTTTT. Residues: CASSPGRRGTGELFF. The chain recombines TRBV7-8 with TRBJ2-2; perhaps D is TRBD1 or TRBD2 (6 bases each). The germline CDR1 and CDR2 sequences are SGHVS and FQNEAQ. This CDR3 comprises 15 residues. Trimming left V 5 bases short and J 5 bases short, with 15 bases between.

The rearrangement links TRBV19 to TRBJ1-5; D not certain. Germline CDR1 and CDR2: LNHDA and SQIVND (reference sequence). The CDR3 extends over 15 amino acids. V was cut by 3 bases and J by 6 bases, with 15 bases left in between. CDR3 nucleotides: TGTGCCAGTAGTATCGGTTTGAGGGCTGGTCAGCCCCAGCATTTT. Translated, it gives CASSIGLRAGQPQHF. Full variable domain (missing parts from reference TRBV19 and TRBJ1-5): DGGITQSPKYLFRKEGQNVTLSCEQNLNHDAMYWYRQDPGQGLRLIYYSQIVNDFQKGDIAEGYSVSREKKESFPLTVTSAQKNPTAFYLCASSIGLRAGQPQHFGDGTRLSIL.

The J gene is TRBJ1-2, the V gene TRBV9, with 8 bases that match TRBD1. The germline gives CDR1 SGDLS, CDR2 YYNGEE. There are 15 residues in the CDR3. V lost 0 bases and J lost 4; bases outside the gene matches: 5. CDR3 nucleotides: TGTGCCAGCAGCGTAGGGCAGGGGGCTGGCTATGGCTACACCTTC. It is translated as CASSVGQGAGYGYTF. The whole variable domain, remainder taken from reference TRBV9 and TRBJ1-2, is DSGVTQTPKHLITATGQRVTLRCSPRSGDLSVYWYQQSLDQGLQFLIQYYNGEERAKGNILERFSAQQFPDLHSELNLSSLELGDSALYFCASSVGQGAGYGYTFGSGTRLTVV.

The rearrangement uses TRBV6-5 and TRBJ2-3; TRBD1 aligns across 8 bases. Germline values: CDR1 MNHEY, CDR2 SVGAGI. The CDR3 spans 15 residues. J was trimmed by 7 bases and V by 0 bases; bases with no gene match: 6. The CDR3 loop reads CASSYSTGVPNTQYF. CDR3 bases: TGTGCCAGCAGTTACTCGACAGGGGTCCCAAATACGCAGTATTTT.

This rearrangement joins TRBV5-1 to TRBJ1-1, with D perhaps TRBD1 (5 bases). Looked up from germline, CDR1 is SGHRS and CDR2 is YFSETQ. The V end was cut by 4 bases, the J end by 0 bases, with 16 bases between. The CDR3 extends over 16 amino acids. DNA for the CDR3: TGCGCCAGCAGCCGCGACCACAGGAGATTGAACACTGAAGCTTTCTTT. This translates into CASSRDHRRLNTEAFF.

This sequence joins TRBV5-5 and TRBJ1-1; D uncertain. Trimming removed 0 bases from V and 1 base from J, with 10 bases in between. Germline values: CDR1 SGHKS, CDR2 YYEKEE (reference sequence). This CDR3 is 15 amino acids long. The CDR3 spells CASSLDTWGNTEAFF. The CDR3 DNA reads as TGTGCCAGCAGCTTGGATACCTGGGGGAACACTGAAGCTTTCTTT.

This clone was seen a single time. V is TRBV6-5 and J is TRBJ2-1; 12 bases are a match to TRBD2. Germline V lookup: CDR1 MNHEY, CDR2 SVGAGI. J was trimmed by 6 bases and V by 6 bases; bases with no gene match: 6. The CDR3 is 15 residues long. The CDR3 bases are TGTGCCAGCAGCGTACGACTAGCGGGAGTCAATGAGCAGTTCTTC. Translation gives CASSVRLAGVNEQFF.

V usage is TRBV6-2 or TRBV6-3 and J usage is TRBJ2-1; D is uncertain. V gave up 6 bases and J gave up 8 bases, with 17 bases separating them. The CDR3 has 14 amino acids. The germline V gene has CDR1 MNHEY and CDR2 SVGEGT. CDR3 region: CASSSPYARDEQFF. The CDR3 DNA reads as TGTGCCAGCAGCTCCCCGTACGCTAGGGATGAGCAGTTCTTC.

There are a few counts of this clone. The chain carries TRBV7-9 and TRBJ2-5; 7 nucleotides match TRBD1. V was clipped by 4 bases and J by 3 bases; unmatched bases: 11. Germline lookup yields CDR1 SEHNR and CDR2 FQNEAQ (reference sequence). The CDR3 has 16 amino acids. DNA of the CDR3: TGTGCCAGCAGCTCGGGACAGATCCCGACCAAAGAGACCCAGTACTTC. This sequence encodes CASSSGQIPTKETQYF. Filled out from reference TRBV7-9 and TRBJ2-5, the complete variable domain reads DTGVSQNPRHKITKRGQNVTFRCDPISEHNRLYWYRQTLGQGPEFLTYFQNEAQLEKSRLLSDRFSAERPKGSFSTLEIQRTEQGDSAMYLCASSSGQIPTKETQYFGPGTRLLVL.

As DNA, the CDR3 is TGTGCCAGCAGTGACAGGTACTCTGGAAACACCATATATTTT. Its translation is CASSDRYSGNTIYF. V gene TRBV2 combines with J gene TRBJ1-3, with unresolved D. This CDR3 region has 14 residues. Trimming pared 3 bases from V and 0 bases from J, leaving 6 bases between. Germline V CDR1 and CDR2: SNHLY, FYNNEI.

The gene calls are TRBV19 and TRBJ2-1; possible D gene TRBD2, 7 bases. This CDR3 is 14 amino acids long. CDR1 and CDR2 from the germline V gene are LNHDA and SQIVND (reference sequence). V lost 8 bases and J lost 2, with 13 bases in between. CDR3 in DNA: TGTGCCAGTGGGGGGGCGGGTCCCTACAATGAGCAGTTCTTC. It translates to CASGGAGPYNEQFF. Based on the CDR3 plus reference TRBV19 and TRBJ2-1, the full variable domain is DGGITQSPKYLFRKEGQNVTLSCEQNLNHDAMYWYRQDPGQGLRLIYYSQIVNDFQKGDIAEGYSVSREKKESFPLTVTSAQKNPTAFYLCASGGAGPYNEQFFGPGTRLTVL.

A few counts support this clone. J is TRBJ2-2 and V is TRBV9; 8 nucleotides align to TRBD1. The V and J ends lost 3 bases and 6 bases, in that order; junction bases with no gene match: 13. This CDR3 is 17 amino acids long. CDR1 is SGDLS and CDR2 is YYNGEE in the germline V gene. Here the CDR3 reads CASSAGTRGRGSGELFF. CDR3 DNA sequence: TGTGCCAGCAGCGCGGGGACCAGGGGGCGTGGGTCCGGGGAGCTGTTTTTT.

This rearrangement joins TRBV19 to TRBJ2-3, with 7 bases matching TRBD2. Germline V lookup: CDR1 LNHDA, CDR2 SQIVND (reference sequence). The CDR3 spans 15 residues. V dropped 1 base and J dropped 4; count of bases not matched to a gene: 5. CDR3 DNA: TGTGCCAGTAGTATAGGGGGGGGAGAGGCAGATACGCAGTATTTT. This translates into CASSIGGGEADTQYF.

The V gene is TRBV6-6, the J gene TRBJ2-7; 12 bases are a match to TRBD2. The CDR3 consists of 15 residues. Germline trimming cut 9 bases from V and 7 bases from J; bases unmatched to any gene: 13. The germline gives CDR1 MNHNY, CDR2 SVGAGI (reference sequence). CDR3 DNA: TGTGCCAGTCTCACCCAGACTAGCGGGAGATATGAGCAGTACTTC. It yields the protein CASLTQTSGRYEQYF.

This chain joins TRBV7-8 and TRBJ2-7; TRBD2 agrees at 7 bases. V gave up 0 bases and J gave up 5 bases; unmatched junction bases: 4. The CDR3 spans 14 residues. The germline V gene has CDR1 SGHVS and CDR2 FQNEAQ. This chain's CDR3 is CASSLAGGPDEQYF. CDR3 DNA: TGTGCCAGCAGCTTAGCGGGAGGGCCGGACGAGCAGTACTTC.

V usage is TRBV11-3 and J usage is TRBJ2-7; TRBD1 matches at 7 bases. Looked up from germline, CDR1 is SGHNT and CDR2 is YENEEA. The length of the CDR3 is 14 residues. J gave up 2 bases and V 5 bases, and 6 bases lay outside the gene matches. CDR3 amino acids: CASSNRQGPYEQYF. The DNA for the CDR3 is TGTGCCAGCAGCAACAGACAGGGCCCCTACGAGCAGTACTTC.

This rearrangement joins TRBV5-1 to TRBJ2-5; 11 bases are a match to TRBD2. Germline values: CDR1 SGHRS, CDR2 YFSETQ. J was trimmed by 5 bases and V by 3 bases; bases with no gene match: 12. CDR3 size: 17 residues. The CDR3: CASSYTSGSNFRETQYF. The CDR3 bases are TGCGCCAGCAGCTATACTAGCGGGAGCAACTTTCGTGAGACCCAGTACTTC.

CDR3 amino acids: CASSTGGTEVNYGYTF. The CDR3 DNA reads TGCGCCAGCAGCACTGGTGGGACAGAGGTTAACTATGGCTACACCTTC. This chain joins TRBV5-1 and TRBJ1-2, with 7 nucleotides matching TRBD1. V lost 4 bases, J lost 1 base, and 10 bases stayed unmatched. The CDR3 spans 16 residues. CDR1 is SGHRS and CDR2 is YFSETQ in the germline V gene.

The chain is built from TRBV4-2 and TRBJ2-1, with 9 bases lining up with TRBD2. This CDR3 contains 15 residues. Germline values: CDR1 LGHNA, CDR2 YNFKEQ. J lost 9 bases, V lost 1 base, and 7 bases had no gene match. The CDR3 protein is CASSQVQLAGPEQFF. CDR3 in DNA: TGTGCCAGCAGCCAAGTTCAGCTAGCGGGACCTGAGCAGTTCTTC.

At least ten counts were recorded for this clone. Other DNA sequences in this specimen translate into the identical CDR3. In DNA, the CDR3 is TGCGCCAGCAGCCTCGCAGGGGATCAGCCCCAGCATTTT. The encoded protein is CASSLAGDQPQHF. This chain uses TRBV5-1 with TRBJ1-5, with a possible D match to TRBD1 (6 bases). The CDR3 extends over 13 amino acids. V shed 4 bases and J shed 5 bases, with 10 bases lying between them. The germline gives CDR1 SGHRS, CDR2 YFSETQ. Looking up the rest from reference TRBV5-1 and TRBJ1-5 gives the full variable domain: KAGVTQTPRYLIKTRGQQVTLSCSPISGHRSVSWYQQTPGQGLQFLFEYFSETQRNKGNFPGRFSGRQFSNSRSEMNVSTLELGDSALYLCASSLAGDQPQHFGDGTRLSIL.

The chain is built from TRBV27 and TRBJ1-1; possible D gene TRBD1, 5 bases. Germline values: CDR1 MNHEY, CDR2 SMNVEV (reference sequence). V lost 2 bases and J 4 bases, leaving 8 bases between the germline ends. The length of the CDR3 is 13 residues. The CDR3 region is CASSLPGLTEAFF. DNA of the CDR3: TGTGCCAGCAGTTTACCGGGGCTCACTGAAGCTTTCTTT.

The chain combines TRBV9 with TRBJ1-1, with D tentatively TRBD1 (5 bases). The V and J ends lost 0 bases and 4 bases respectively, with 10 bases between them. The CDR3 has 14 amino acids. Germline CDR1 reads SGDLS; CDR2 reads YYNGEE. DNA of the CDR3: TGTGCCAGCAGCGTAGTCACCAGGGCCACTGAAGCTTTCTTT. Its protein product is CASSVVTRATEAFF. Full variable domain (remainder filled in from reference TRBV9 and TRBJ1-1): DSGVTQTPKHLITATGQRVTLRCSPRSGDLSVYWYQQSLDQGLQFLIQYYNGEERAKGNILERFSAQQFPDLHSELNLSSLELGDSALYFCASSVVTRATEAFFGQGTRLTVV.

This rearrangement joins TRBV5-1 to TRBJ2-2; possibly TRBD1 or TRBD2 for D (5 bases each). The CDR3 spans 16 residues. V lost 1 base and J 3 bases, leaving 13 bases between the germline ends. Germline V gene data show CDR1 as SGHRS and CDR2 as YFSETQ. CDR3 sequence reads: CASSLRSRGDTGELFF. The CDR3 DNA sequence: TGCGCCAGCAGCTTGCGCAGCCGAGGGGACACCGGGGAGCTGTTTTTT.

This chain links TRBV6-6 with TRBJ1-2, with a weak D call TRBD1 (5 bases). CDR3 length equals 13 residues. The germline V gene has CDR1 MNHNY and CDR2 SVGAGI (reference sequence). Trimming left V 4 bases short and J 7 bases short, with 13 bases between. The CDR3 is CASSFRERGGYTF. The CDR3 DNA reads as TGTGCCAGCAGTTTCCGGGAAAGGGGTGGCTACACCTTC.

The chain couples TRBV6-6 to TRBJ1-2; D is ambiguous. Per the germline V gene, CDR1 is MNHNY and CDR2 is SVGAGI (reference sequence). This CDR3 comprises 14 residues. V was cut by 0 bases and J by 7 bases, with 12 bases left in between. This CDR3 is CASSYSSGESGYTF. The CDR3 DNA is TGTGCCAGCAGTTACTCGAGCGGGGAGAGTGGCTACACCTTC.

About this clone: The same CDR3 is also encoded by other DNA sequences in this sample. The chain has TRBV6-5 and TRBJ1-1; D may be TRBD1 (5 bases). V gave up 0 bases and J gave up 4 bases, with 6 bases separating them. CDR1 MNHEY and CDR2 SVGAGI come from the germline V gene. The CDR3 loop spans 13 amino acids. The CDR3 DNA sequence: TGTGCCAGCAGTTACTCGGGGGGCACTGAAGCTTTCTTT. This sequence encodes CASSYSGGTEAFF.